The TCR beta chain described here comes from a study of OX40 agonist ivuxolimab in advanced cancers. About the research overall: The treatment was a fully human IgG2 OX40 agonist, ivuxolimab.

The CDR3 length is 13 residues. The ends were cut back, 0 bases at V and 7 bases at J, with 9 bases in the middle. Germline lookup yields CDR1 SGHAT and CDR2 FQNNGV. Study-wide results and caveats: Undetermined was the antigen specificity of the expanded peripheral T cells. Clones of CD4+ and CD8+ blood T cells grew by week 6 at doses of 0.1 to 3.0 mg/kg.

Measured with immunoSEQ multiplex PCR; TCRdb has only the in-frame clones, and not every one. The table records approximately 52,000 clones, about 83% of them present only once. A remark on this clone: The antigen remains undetermined.

This clonotype was sampled from an adult with an advanced solid tumor such as melanoma, head and neck, liver or kidney cancer. Specimen: CD4+ or CD8+ T cells sorted from blood, collected in a trial of the OX40 agonist ivuxolimab. The rearrangement links TRBV11-2 to TRBJ1-2, with D maybe TRBD1 (6 bases). The CDR3 protein is CASSLEGTIGYTF. DNA of the CDR3: TGTGCCAGCAGCTTAGAGGGGACAATTGGCTACACCTTC.